These 13 T cell receptor beta chains came from one sample sequenced in a study of cytomegalovirus exposure and HLA in healthy donors. Use of 60 Vbeta and 13 Jbeta primers characterized the PCR. Profiling relied on immunoSEQ multiplex PCR, and the TCRdb table lists in-frame clones only, not all of them. Here the sample spans under 200,000 clones, roughly 85% being singletons. The sequenced material came from PBMCs. The source is a man aged 35 to 55 in good health and CMV-seronegative.

This clone showed up just a few times. The rearrangement uses TRBV5-1 and TRBJ2-4, with D possibly TRBD2 on 7 matching bases. Germline V lookup: CDR1 SGHRS, CDR2 YFSETQ. The length of the CDR3 is 14 residues. V was trimmed by 0 bases and J by 12 bases, leaving 16 bases between them. CDR3 DNA: TGCGCCAGCAGCTTGGTGGGGGGGGCGGACAGTCAGTACTTC. Amino acid sequence: CASSLVGGADSQYF.

V gene TRBV28 combines with J gene TRBJ1-3; TRBD1 might be the D (5 bases). V lost 10 bases to trimming and J lost 0 bases, with 13 bases between them. CDR3 length: 14 amino acids. Germline CDR1 MDHEN, CDR2 SYDVKM. CDR3 protein: CATDSDSSGNTIYF. CDR3 DNA sequence: TGTGCCACCGACTCCGACAGCTCTGGAAACACCATATATTTT.

The CDR3 region has the DNA TGTGCCAGCAGTCCTAGCGGACGGGATTACGAGCAGTACTTC. Amino acid sequence: CASSPSGRDYEQYF. The rearrangement links TRBV28 to TRBJ2-7; 7 bases line up with TRBD2. The V and J ends lost 5 bases and 4 bases, in that order; junction bases with no gene match: 8. In germline, CDR1 is MDHEN, CDR2 SYDVKM. This CDR3 spans 14 amino acids.

The chain combines TRBV6-1 with TRBJ2-1; 10 bases align to TRBD2. The V gene's germline CDR1 is MNHNS and CDR2 SASEGT. Losses at the gene ends were 4 bases for V and 9 bases for J; bases not matched to a gene: 9. The length of the CDR3 is 15 residues. The CDR3 region is CASSVRTGLATEQFF. Here the CDR3 DNA reads TGTGCCAGCAGTGTCCGTACGGGACTAGCGACTGAGCAGTTCTTC.

This rearrangement joins TRBV13 to TRBJ2-1, with 10 bases that match TRBD2. The V gene end was trimmed by 4 bases and the J gene end by 4 bases; junction bases not matched to a gene: 7. CDR1 and CDR2 from the germline V gene are PRHDT and FYEKMQ (reference sequence). The CDR3 contains 16 residues. The CDR3 loop is CASSSLGTSEYNEQFF. As DNA, the CDR3 is TGTGCCAGCAGCTCCCTGGGGACTAGCGAGTACAATGAGCAGTTCTTC.

The J gene is TRBJ1-5, the V gene TRBV4-2; D is uncertain. In germline, CDR1 is LGHNA, CDR2 YNFKEQ. The V gene lost 2 bases and the J gene lost 4 bases, with 12 bases spanning the gap. The CDR3 has 15 amino acids. In DNA, the CDR3 is TGTGCCAGCAGCCAAAATCGAGGGCTAAATCAGCCCCAGCATTTT. Translated: CASSQNRGLNQPQHF.

This chain connects TRBV28 to TRBJ2-7; maybe TRBD1 (6 bases). V lost 4 bases and J lost 3, with 13 bases in between. CDR1 is MDHEN, CDR2 SYDVKM, per germline. This CDR3 spans 14 amino acids. CDR3 protein: CASSSNQGLYEQYF. In DNA form, the CDR3 reads TGTGCCAGCAGTTCAAATCAGGGGCTCTACGAGCAGTACTTC.

V and J are TRBV4-3 and TRBJ1-1; D is ambiguous. The CDR3 contains 16 residues. Germline CDR1 is LGHNA and CDR2 is YSLEER. The V gene lost 1 base and the J gene lost 1 base, with 13 bases spanning the gap. The DNA of the CDR3 is TGCGCCAGCAGCCAAGTCCCCCCCCCAGGGAACACTGAAGCTTTCTTT. This sequence encodes CASSQVPPPGNTEAFF.

The genes are TRBV28 and TRBJ2-7; the match to TRBD2 covers 10 bases. The CDR3 loop spans 15 amino acids. The V gene's germline CDR1 is MDHEN and CDR2 SYDVKM. The V segment lost 7 bases and the J segment 5 bases; nucleotides outside the gene matches: 11. DNA for the CDR3: TGTGCCAGCATCCTGAGCGGGAGGGCTCCTCACGAGCAGTACTTC. It translates to CASILSGRAPHEQYF.

V is TRBV19 and J is TRBJ2-2; 7 bases map to TRBD1. Germline CDR1 is LNHDA and CDR2 is SQIVND (reference sequence). This CDR3 has 14 residues. Trimming cost V 4 bases and J 1 base; bases outside gene matches: 0. The CDR3 loop reads CASSRQGNTGELFF. For the CDR3, the DNA is TGTGCCAGTAGTAGACAGGGGAACACCGGGGAGCTGTTTTTT. Using reference TRBV19 and TRBJ2-2 for the parts outside the CDR3, the full variable domain is DGGITQSPKYLFRKEGQNVTLSCEQNLNHDAMYWYRQDPGQGLRLIYYSQIVNDFQKGDIAEGYSVSREKKESFPLTVTSAQKNPTAFYLCASSRQGNTGELFFGEGSRLTVL.

V is TRBV18 and J is TRBJ1-1; D not certain. This CDR3 is built from 15 residues. Trimming took 3 bases from V and 2 from J, leaving 13 bases between them. The germline CDR1 and CDR2 sequences are KGHSH and LQKENI. The CDR3 DNA sequence: TGTGCCAGCTCACCCTTCCGAGGAGGAAACACTGAAGCTTTCTTT. It specifies CASSPFRGGNTEAFF. Based on the CDR3 plus reference TRBV18 and TRBJ1-1, the full variable domain is NAGVMQNPRHLVRRRGQEARLRCSPMKGHSHVYWYRQLPEEGLKFMVYLQKENIIDESGMPKERFSAEFPKEGPSILRIQQVVRGDSAAYFCASSPFRGGNTEAFFGQGTRLTVV.

This clone was detected only a few times. The gene calls are TRBV5-1 and TRBJ2-2, with a tentative D call TRBD2 (6 bases). CDR1 is SGHRS and CDR2 is YFSETQ in the germline V gene. The CDR3 extends over 16 amino acids. V was cut by 4 bases and J by 5 bases, with 18 bases left in between. CDR3 DNA sequence: TGCGCCAGCAGCCTCACGACGCGGGGATCGACCGGGGAGCTGTTTTTT. Amino acids: CASSLTTRGSTGELFF.

The chain uses TRBV5-8 and TRBJ2-1, with D perhaps matching TRBD2 (5 bases). The CDR3 spans 16 residues. Per germline, CDR1 SGHTS and CDR2 YDEGEE. V was shortened by 0 bases and J by 5 bases, with 15 bases between the two germline ends. The CDR3 loop reads CASSLGERRAHNEQFF. The CDR3 nucleotides read TGTGCCAGCAGCTTGGGGGAGCGGCGCGCCCACAATGAGCAGTTCTTC.